The 25 T cell receptor beta chains listed next were all sequenced from one sample in a study of T cells in Graves' hyperthyroidism and ophthalmopathy. RNA transcripts served as the template for amplifying TCR beta CDR3 regions. Primed by the HTBI set, a first-round RT-PCR was run on the TCR CDR3. TCRdb re-derived calls from the multiplex PCR reads in MiXCR, one entry per CDR3 protein. The sample lists about 530,000 distinct CDR3 sequences, more than 15% occurring once. Sequencing was carried out using blood. These receptors all stem from a woman aged 18-29 years with Graves' ophthalmopathy.

The rearrangement links TRBV7-9 to TRBJ2-3; a weak D match, TRBD1 (6 bases). Germline lookup yields CDR1 SEHNR and CDR2 FQNEAQ (reference sequence). CDR3 length equals 16 residues. V shed 5 bases and J shed 2 bases, with 17 bases lying between them. CDR3 nucleotides: TGTGCCAGCAGCGACTTGAGGAACAGGGACACAGATACGCAGTATTTT. Residues: CASSDLRNRDTDTQYF.

This clonotype occurred many times. The rearrangement uses TRBV6-1 and TRBJ1-5; possibly TRBD1 for D (6 bases). Deletions cut 6 bases from V and 1 base from J, with 13 bases between. The CDR3 loop spans 15 amino acids. Looked up from germline, CDR1 is MNHNS and CDR2 is SASEGT. In nucleotides, the CDR3 is TGTGCCAGCAGCCAAGGGGGATGGAGCAATCAGCCCCAGCATTTT. Its protein is CASSQGGWSNQPQHF.

A remark on this clonotype: A much larger clone is a single base away; this may be a read error. This chain joins TRBV3-1 and TRBJ2-1, with 8 bases fitting TRBD2. The CDR3 has 13 residues. Germline assignment: CDR1 LGHDT and CDR2 YNNKEL (reference sequence). V dropped 7 bases and J dropped 10; count of bases not matched to a gene: 9. The CDR3 spells CASNHLERGEQFF. The CDR3 region has the DNA TGTGCCAGCAACCATCTCGAGCGGGGGGAGCAGTTCTTC.

The genes are TRBV5-1 and TRBJ1-1, with 8 bases matching TRBD1. V was pared by 5 bases and J by 6 bases, with 3 bases of the junction left unmatched. Germline loops: CDR1 SGHRS, CDR2 YFSETQ. The CDR3 has 12 residues. Here the CDR3 DNA reads TGCGCCAGCAGGGACAGGGTTGCTGAAGCTTTCTTT. This gives the protein CASRDRVAEAFF.

The table lists this clonotype with many counts. This sequence joins TRBV2 and TRBJ2-5, with a tentative D call TRBD2 (7 bases). The germline CDR1 and CDR2 sequences are SNHLY and FYNNEI. The V end was cut by 6 bases, the J end by 4 bases, with 15 bases between. The CDR3 length is 14 residues. Written as DNA, the CDR3 is TGTGCCAGCAGCCAAGAGGGGGGGGGAGAGACCCAGTACTTC. It is translated as CASSQEGGGETQYF.

This clonotype was observed many times. The chain carries TRBV12-3 or TRBV12-4 and TRBJ1-6; D may be TRBD1 (6 bases). The CDR3 totals 14 residues. Trimming shortened V by 6 bases and J by 10 bases, and 16 bases separated the two germline ends. The CDR3 DNA sequence: TGTGCCAGCAGCTCCAACCGTGGGACATCACCCCTCCACTTT. Encoded protein: CASSSNRGTSPLHF.

J is TRBJ2-2 and V is TRBV19; 9 nucleotides match TRBD1. The V and J ends lost 3 bases and 2 bases, in that order; junction bases with no gene match: 4. CDR3 length equals 16 residues. Germline CDR1 and CDR2: LNHDA and SQIVND (reference sequence). The CDR3 coding sequence is TGTGCCAGTAGTATCCCGGGACAGGGCAACACCGGGGAGCTGTTTTTT. Translated: CASSIPGQGNTGELFF.

This clonotype has a count of ten or more. The chain is built from TRBV6-1 and TRBJ2-5, with 8 bases aligning to TRBD1. After removal of 6 bases from V and 0 bases from J, the junction contained 9 bases not matched to a gene. The CDR3 totals 16 residues. The germline V gene encodes CDR1 MNHNS and CDR2 SASEGT. In nucleotides, the CDR3 is TGTGCCAGCAGAAAGACAGGGGTCGAGAACCAAGAGACCCAGTACTTC. Translation: CASRKTGVENQETQYF.

This sequence joins TRBV6-2 or TRBV6-3 and TRBJ2-7; 9 nucleotides agree with TRBD1. The CDR3 runs 14 residues. Unmatched junction bases numbered 7, after V lost 4 bases and J lost 6 bases. Germline values: CDR1 MNHEY, CDR2 SVGEGT. The CDR3, as DNA: TGTGCCAGCAGTTGGTCCGGGGACAGGGTCGAGCAGTACTTC. Translation gives CASSWSGDRVEQYF.

This clonotype has just one count. The chain's CDR3 is CATQARTSGGQETQYF. DNA for the CDR3: TGTGCTACCCAGGCCCGGACTAGCGGGGGCCAAGAGACCCAGTACTTC. The V and J genes are TRBV6-1 and TRBJ2-5; 13 positions match TRBD2. This CDR3 has 16 amino acids. CDR1 is MNHNS and CDR2 is SASEGT in the germline V gene.

The chain employs TRBV10-3 and TRBJ1-5, with 7 bases that match TRBD1. V lost 6 bases, J lost 7 bases, and 12 bases stayed unmatched. Germline values: CDR1 ENHRY, CDR2 SYGVKD. The CDR3 loop spans 15 amino acids. CDR3 nucleotides: TGTGCCATCAGCTCCACAGGGGTTGAAGGCCAGCCCCAGCATTTT. Its protein is CAISSTGVEGQPQHF.

In this sample, this clonotype turned up many times. The rearrangement uses TRBV4-3 and TRBJ2-1, with 9 nucleotides matching TRBD1. CDR1 is LGHNA and CDR2 is YSLEER in the germline V gene. The V gene end was trimmed by 0 bases and the J gene end by 9 bases; junction bases not matched to a gene: 6. The CDR3 has 15 residues. CDR3 sequence reads: CASSQDDRGGSEQFF. The CDR3 bases are TGCGCCAGCAGCCAAGACGACAGGGGGGGTAGTGAGCAGTTCTTC.

The chain is built from TRBV19 and TRBJ1-1; unclear D gene. The CDR3 contains 15 residues. V lost 4 bases and J 0 bases, leaving 12 bases between the germline ends. The germline CDR1 and CDR2 sequences are LNHDA and SQIVND (reference sequence). CDR3 sequence reads: CASSTLAHMNTEAFF. The CDR3 DNA follows: TGTGCCAGTAGTACTTTGGCCCACATGAACACTGAAGCTTTCTTT.

This clonotype was detected ten times or more. The chain links TRBV5-6 to TRBJ1-1; unclear D gene. Germline CDR1 and CDR2: SGHDT and YYEEEE. Trimming shortened V by 6 bases and J by 3 bases, and 9 bases separated the two germline ends. CDR3 size: 12 residues. The CDR3: CASTIGYTEAFF. In DNA form, the CDR3 reads TGTGCCAGCACGATTGGGTACACTGAAGCTTTCTTT.

This clonotype was seen repeatedly, ten times or more. This chain connects TRBV7-2 to TRBJ1-4; D call uncertain. CDR1 SGHTA and CDR2 FQGNSA come from the germline V gene. V lost 2 bases to trimming and J lost 5 bases, with 9 bases between them. CDR3 length: 14 amino acids. Here the CDR3 DNA reads TGTGCCAGCAGCTTATCAGTCCTAAATGAAAAACTGTTTTTT. Amino acids: CASSLSVLNEKLFF.

Ten or more counts support this clonotype. The chain employs TRBV28 and TRBJ2-7; 8 bases are a match to TRBD2. CDR3 length equals 15 residues. The V segment lost 4 bases and the J segment 2 bases; nucleotides outside the gene matches: 7. The germline gives CDR1 MDHEN, CDR2 SYDVKM. This CDR3 reads CASSWSTSGAYEQYF. The CDR3 DNA is TGTGCCAGCAGTTGGTCTACTAGCGGAGCCTACGAGCAGTACTTC.

This clonotype was observed at least ten times. The CDR3 nucleotides are TGTGCTAGTGGTTTGGGGACAGACCAGCCCCAGCATTTT. Translation: CASGLGTDQPQHF. V usage is TRBV12-5 and J usage is TRBJ1-5, with D tentatively TRBD1 (6 bases). CDR3 length equals 13 residues. The germline V gene has CDR1 LGHNT and CDR2 FRNRAP. V was cut by 1 base and J by 7 bases, with 8 bases left in between.

The V and J genes are TRBV19 and TRBJ1-5; a possible D gene is TRBD1 (5 bases). Trimming shortened V by 7 bases and J by 7 bases, and 17 bases separated the two germline ends. Germline V gene lookup returns CDR1 LNHDA and CDR2 SQIVND (reference sequence). There are 14 residues in the CDR3. The CDR3 nucleotides are TGTGCCAGTACGATTTCGGGCCGGGGCCAGCCCCAGCATTTT. It yields the protein CASTISGRGQPQHF.

This clonotype was observed at least ten times. The chain employs TRBV2 and TRBJ1-1; a weak D match, TRBD1 (6 bases). Germline CDR1 reads SNHLY; CDR2 reads FYNNEI. This CDR3 has 15 residues. V was cut by 3 bases and J by 0 bases, with 11 bases left in between. The CDR3 DNA reads TGTGCCAGCAGTGACGACGGACAGATGAACACTGAAGCTTTCTTT. The encoded protein is CASSDDGQMNTEAFF.

Many counts were recorded for this clonotype. This chain connects TRBV28 to TRBJ1-2; D is uncertain. In germline, CDR1 is MDHEN, CDR2 SYDVKM. The germline V and J ends were trimmed by 3 bases and 0 bases, with 8 bases remaining between them. The CDR3 runs 14 residues. The CDR3 coding sequence is TGTGCCAGCAGTTTTCCATCCGCTAACTATGGCTACACCTTC. This codes for CASSFPSANYGYTF.

This clonotype occurred many times. The chain joins TRBV20-1 to TRBJ2-3; D might be TRBD1 (6 bases). In germline, CDR1 is DFQATT, CDR2 SNEGSKA (reference sequence). V was pared by 5 bases and J by 1 base, with 16 bases between. The CDR3 is made up of 15 amino acids. CDR3 loop: CSAYNIRGGTDTQYF. The CDR3 DNA is TGCAGTGCTTACAACATCAGGGGCGGCACAGATACGCAGTATTTT.

This clonotype showed up many times. The V gene is TRBV11-2, the J gene TRBJ2-7; possibly TRBD1 or TRBD2 for D (7 bases each). This CDR3 is built from 14 residues. The V gene's germline CDR1 is SGHAT and CDR2 FQNNGV. Deletions cut 5 bases from V and 6 bases from J, with 17 bases between. CDR3 nucleotides: TGTGCCAGCAGCAAACGACAGGGAGGGGGCGAGCAGTACTTC. Translating it yields CASSKRQGGGEQYF.

At least ten counts were recorded for this clonotype. The CDR3 reads CSASGGGPPYEQYF. The DNA of the CDR3 is TGCAGTGCCAGCGGGGGGGGTCCCCCCTACGAGCAGTACTTC. The V call is TRBV20-1, the J call TRBJ2-7; 10 nucleotides line up with TRBD2. The V gene end was trimmed by 6 bases and the J gene end by 2 bases; junction bases not matched to a gene: 7. CDR1 DFQATT and CDR2 SNEGSKA come from the germline V gene (reference sequence). The CDR3 runs to 14 residues.

The V and J genes are TRBV4-1 and TRBJ2-3; TRBD1 aligns across 7 bases. V was clipped by 3 bases and J by 0 bases; unmatched bases: 9. Germline V gene data show CDR1 as MGHRA and CDR2 as YSYEKL. The CDR3 extends over 17 amino acids. The CDR3 loop is CASSHPQGILSTDTQYF. The CDR3, as DNA: TGCGCCAGCAGCCACCCACAGGGGATTTTGAGCACAGATACGCAGTATTTT.

This chain joins TRBV7-2 and TRBJ2-7; 8 nucleotides line up with TRBD2. V lost 5 bases and J lost 1; bases outside the gene matches: 10. This CDR3 has 16 amino acids. The germline V gene encodes CDR1 SGHTA and CDR2 FQGNSA. The CDR3 region is CASSVDSGTRSYEQYF. The CDR3, as DNA: TGTGCCAGCAGCGTAGATAGCGGGACTAGATCCTACGAGCAGTACTTC.